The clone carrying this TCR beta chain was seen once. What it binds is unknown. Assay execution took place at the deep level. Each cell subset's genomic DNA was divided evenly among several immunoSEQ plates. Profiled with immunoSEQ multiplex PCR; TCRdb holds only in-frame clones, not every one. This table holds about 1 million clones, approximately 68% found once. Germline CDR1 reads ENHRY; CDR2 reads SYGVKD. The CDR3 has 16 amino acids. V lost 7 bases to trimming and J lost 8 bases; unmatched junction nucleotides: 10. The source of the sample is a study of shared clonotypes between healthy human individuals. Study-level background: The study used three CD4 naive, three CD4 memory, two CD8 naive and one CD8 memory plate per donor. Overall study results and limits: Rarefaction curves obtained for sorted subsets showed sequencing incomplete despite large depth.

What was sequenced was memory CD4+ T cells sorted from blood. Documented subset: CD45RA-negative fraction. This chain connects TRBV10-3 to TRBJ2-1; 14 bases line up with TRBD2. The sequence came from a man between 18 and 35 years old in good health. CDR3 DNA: TGTGCCATCAAAGGGACTAGCGGGAGTACCCGCTATGAGCAGTTCTTC. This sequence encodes CAIKGTSGSTRYEQFF.